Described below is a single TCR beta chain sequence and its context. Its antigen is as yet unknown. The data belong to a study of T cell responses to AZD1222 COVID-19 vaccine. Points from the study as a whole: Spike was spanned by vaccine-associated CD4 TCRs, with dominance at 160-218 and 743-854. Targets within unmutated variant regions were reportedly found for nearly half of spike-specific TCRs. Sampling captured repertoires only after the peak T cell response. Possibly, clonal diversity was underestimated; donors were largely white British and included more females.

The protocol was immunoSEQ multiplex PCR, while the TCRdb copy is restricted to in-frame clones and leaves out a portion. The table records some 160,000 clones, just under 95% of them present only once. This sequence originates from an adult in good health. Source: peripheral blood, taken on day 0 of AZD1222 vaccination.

CDR3 sequence: CASSPRVYSNQPQHF. CDR3 DNA sequence: TGTGCCAGCAGCCCGCGGGTCTATAGCAATCAGCCCCAGCATTTT. The chain is built from TRBV6-2 or TRBV6-3 and TRBJ1-5; D remains ambiguous. With 6 bases removed from V and 0 bases from J, the gap between germline ends came to 12 bases. Germline V gene data show CDR1 as MNHEY and CDR2 as SVGEGT. CDR3 size: 15 residues.